This record covers a single T cell receptor (beta chain). The protocol was immunoSEQ multiplex PCR, while the TCRdb copy is restricted to in-frame clones and leaves out a portion. The data show some 600,000 clones, 96% seen once. The data stem from a study of shared clonotypes between healthy human individuals. The V and J ends lost 5 bases and 2 bases, in that order; junction bases with no gene match: 4. The CDR3 is 15 residues long. Germline assignment: CDR1 MNHEY and CDR2 SMNVEV (reference sequence). The naive CD8 subset, CD45RO-negative cells positively selected for CCR7, excluded terminally differentiated effector memory CD45RA+ cells. The donors were all Caucasian adults (living in Nashville, Tennessee).

This chain uses TRBV27 with TRBJ1-5, with 9 bases fitting TRBD1. The clonotype comes from a woman aged 25-40 years in good health. Material for sequencing was naive CD8+ T cells sorted from blood. This CDR3 is CASSVGQGRNQPQHF. CDR3 in DNA: TGTGCCAGCAGTGTTGGACAGGGGCGCAATCAGCCCCAGCATTTT.